Listed here is a single TCR beta chain. Its antigen target is currently unknown. Base qualities are not recorded, but no much larger clone differs from it by a single base. The data originate from a study (dated by TCRdb to about 2016). The library was prepared using RT-PCR. Sequencing used an Illumina MiSeq. TCRdb handled the public reads itself, with Q25 trimming in fastp and clone calling in MiXCR, and kept productive beta chains. When rows share a CDR3 protein, they turn into one entry using the most common DNA and genes. The sample includes about 680,000 distinct CDR3 sequences, with approximately 15% observed a single time. Of the sample, around 3.3% is held by the ten largest clones. Based on the germline V gene, the CDR1 and CDR2 sequences are LGHNA and YNFKEQ. CDR3 length: 13 amino acids, cysteine to phenylalanine. Only the CDR3 part of the read is kept: 39 bases, read in frame from the first base. The trim is 4 bases for V and 8 bases for J, with a gap of 14 bases between the germline ends.

The chain is encoded by TRBV4-2 joined to TRBJ1-2; a confident D gene designation cannot be given. Sequences were obtained from memory CD4+ T cells from blood. This TCR was sampled from a female donor in good health, serving as a healthy control. The CDR3 here reads CASSPDRRPGYTF. The base sequence is TGTGCCAGCAGCCCGGACCGGCGCCCAGGCTACACCTTC.